The source of this TCR beta chain is a study of blood T cells in healthy people across ages. Germline assignment: CDR1 SQVTM and CDR2 ANQGSEA. This CDR3 spans 11 amino acids. V gave up 6 bases and J gave up 10 bases, with 13 bases separating them. In this sample, this clonotype turned up a few times. It was with a sample-barcoded 5' primer and a J-beta primer mix that a second PCR of roughly 7 to 12 cycles was run. TCRdb recomputed calls from the 5' RACE reads with MiXCR, one row per CDR3 protein. Among a few hundred thousand distinct CDR3 sequences listed, more than 45% were seen once. The chain carries TRBV29-1 and TRBJ2-1, with TRBD2 as a possible D gene (7 bases). This TCR derives from a man in his 60s in good health. Sequencing was performed on blood. The DNA for the CDR3 is TGCAGCGTGAGGGGGGGACACGAGCAGTTCTTC. It translates to CSVRGGHEQFF.